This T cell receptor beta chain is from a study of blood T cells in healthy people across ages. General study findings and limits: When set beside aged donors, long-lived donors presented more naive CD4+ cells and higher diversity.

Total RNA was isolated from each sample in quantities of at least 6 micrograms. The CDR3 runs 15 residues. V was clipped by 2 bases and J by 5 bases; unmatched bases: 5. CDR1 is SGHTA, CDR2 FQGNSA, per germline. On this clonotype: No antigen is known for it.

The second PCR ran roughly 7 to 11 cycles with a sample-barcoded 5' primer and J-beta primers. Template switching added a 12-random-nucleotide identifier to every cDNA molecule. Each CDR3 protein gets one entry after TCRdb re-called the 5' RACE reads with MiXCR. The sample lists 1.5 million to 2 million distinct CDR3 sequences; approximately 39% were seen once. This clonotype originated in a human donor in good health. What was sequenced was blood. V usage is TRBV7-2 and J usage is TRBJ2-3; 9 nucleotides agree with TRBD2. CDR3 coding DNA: TGTGCCAGCAGCTTAAGGCGGGGGGGCTTAGATACGCAGTATTTT. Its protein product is CASSLRRGGLDTQYF.